This passage covers 31 T cell receptor beta chains from one sample sequenced in a study of blood T cell repertoires in COVID-19 (dated by TCRdb to the early 2020s). Library prep was done by the immunoSEQ multiplex PCR assay. Imported from immuneACCESS, the table was reduced by TCRdb to in-frame sequences with V and J called. These copies leave out some clones; in studies compared against another copy, an unresolved V gene accounts for under half, and the cause of the remainder is not known. This sample holds tens of thousands of clones; approximately 78% were observed only once. 7% to 9% of the sample belongs to the ten largest clones. What was sequenced was peripheral blood. The receptors originated from a human donor in a cohort sampled during active COVID-19.

This chain links TRBV12-3 or TRBV12-4 with TRBJ1-2; D is undetermined. The CDR3 is made up of 12 amino acids. The V and J ends lost 1 base and 8 bases respectively, with 8 bases between them. The chain's CDR3 is CASSLETRGYTF. The CDR3 region has the DNA TGTGCCAGCAGTTTAGAGACGCGGGGCTACACCTTC.

The chain couples TRBV3-1 (or the pseudogene TRBV3-2) to TRBJ1-4; 9 bases match TRBD1. With 0 bases clipped from V and 7 bases from J, the junction kept 6 bases outside the gene matches. CDR3 length equals 16 residues. Looked up from germline, CDR1 is LGHDT and CDR2 is YNNKEL (reference sequence). The CDR3 DNA sequence: TGTGCCAGCAGCCAAGATCTTTACAGGGGGCGTGAAAAACTGTTTTTT. It codes for CASSQDLYRGREKLFF.

The V and J genes are TRBV7-9 and TRBJ2-1, with TRBD2 matching over 10 bases. This CDR3 comprises 15 residues. J was trimmed by 6 bases and V by 2 bases; bases with no gene match: 4. From germline, CDR1 is SEHNR and CDR2 FQNEAQ (reference sequence). This chain's CDR3 is CASSLRAGGPNEQFF. CDR3 nucleotide sequence: TGTGCCAGCAGCTTACGAGCGGGGGGGCCCAATGAGCAGTTCTTC.

J is TRBJ2-2 and V is TRBV9; D unclear. V lost 0 bases and J 1 base, leaving 4 bases between the germline ends. Germline V gives CDR1 SGDLS, CDR2 YYNGEE. There are 14 residues in the CDR3. CDR3 amino acids: CASSVGQNTGELFF. The CDR3 DNA sequence: TGTGCCAGCAGCGTAGGACAGAACACCGGGGAGCTGTTTTTT.

The chain recombines TRBV7-9 with TRBJ1-4, with TRBD1 matching 8 bases. The length of the CDR3 is 15 residues. V lost 3 bases and J lost 3; bases outside the gene matches: 3. CDR1 and CDR2 (germline): SEHNR, FQNEAQ (reference sequence). DNA for the CDR3: TGTGCCAGCAGCTTCACAGGGGGGGCTAATGAAAAACTGTTTTTT. It yields the protein CASSFTGGANEKLFF.

The V and J genes are TRBV10-3 and TRBJ2-4; 9 bases are shared with TRBD2. Germline V gives CDR1 ENHRY, CDR2 SYGVKD. The trim removed 6 bases at V and 8 bases at J, leaving 11 bases unmatched. The CDR3 spans 15 residues. This chain's CDR3 is CAIRRGSGGGDIQYF. CDR3 in DNA: TGTGCCATCAGACGGGGTAGCGGGGGTGGGGACATTCAGTACTTC.

The sample holds a few counts of this clone. The V and J genes are TRBV18 and TRBJ2-7, with 8 positions matching TRBD1. The germline V gene has CDR1 KGHSH and CDR2 LQKENI. This CDR3 contains 14 residues. J gave up 4 bases and V 3 bases, and 5 bases lay outside the gene matches. DNA of the CDR3: TGTGCCAGCTCACCCAGACAGGGGTTTTACGAGCAGTACTTC. Translation: CASSPRQGFYEQYF.

The chain employs TRBV6-1 and TRBJ1-5; D not certain. Germline loops: CDR1 MNHNS, CDR2 SASEGT. The CDR3 has 14 amino acids. Trimming pared 3 bases from V and 1 base from J, leaving 7 bases between. Here the CDR3 DNA reads TGTGCCAGCAGTGATACGGGGAGCAATCAGCCCCAGCATTTT. Protein product: CASSDTGSNQPQHF.

The rearrangement uses TRBV6-5 and TRBJ1-2, with D hard to call. The CDR3 is 13 amino acids. Per germline, CDR1 MNHEY and CDR2 SVGAGI. The germline V and J ends were trimmed by 4 bases and 6 bases, with 12 bases remaining between them. CDR3 protein: CASSWSGSDGYTF. The CDR3 DNA follows: TGTGCCAGCAGTTGGTCAGGTAGTGATGGCTACACCTTC.

In this sample, this clone turned up once. The V and J genes are TRBV6-2 or TRBV6-3 and TRBJ1-2; 9 nucleotides align to TRBD1. The CDR3 is made up of 15 amino acids. Germline V gene lookup returns CDR1 MNHEY and CDR2 SVGEGT. V trimming: 2 bases; J trimming: 3 bases; junction bases outside the gene matches: 4. Here the CDR3 DNA reads TGTGCCAGCAGTTACCCGGGACAGGGATACTATGGCTACACCTTC. Translated: CASSYPGQGYYGYTF.

The chain links TRBV29-1 to TRBJ1-2; 7 nucleotides line up with TRBD1. CDR3 length: 13 amino acids. Germline V gene lookup returns CDR1 SQVTM and CDR2 ANQGSEA. Losses at the gene ends were 3 bases for V and 5 bases for J; bases not matched to a gene: 6. CDR3 nucleotide sequence: TGCAGCGTTGAGGGACAGCCAGATTATGGCTACACCTTC. Its translation is CSVEGQPDYGYTF.

The chain uses TRBV5-4 and TRBJ2-7; D is unclear. Germline V CDR1 and CDR2: SGHNT, YYREEE (reference sequence). The CDR3 loop spans 12 amino acids. The V end lost 1 base, the J end lost 2 bases, and 4 bases lay between the germline ends. The CDR3: CASSLYTYEQYF. The DNA for the CDR3 is TGTGCCAGCAGCTTGTACACCTACGAGCAGTACTTC. Filled out from reference TRBV5-4 and TRBJ2-7, the complete variable domain reads ETGVTQSPTHLIKTRGQQVTLRCSSQSGHNTVSWYQQALGQGPQFIFQYYREEENGRGNFPPRFSGLQFPNYSSELNVNALELDDSALYLCASSLYTYEQYFGPGTRLTVT.

This chain joins TRBV4-1 and TRBJ2-7; 8 nucleotides align to TRBD2. The germline V gene has CDR1 MGHRA and CDR2 YSYEKL. Germline trimming cut 2 bases from V and 2 bases from J; bases unmatched to any gene: 2. The CDR3 loop spans 14 amino acids. The CDR3 region is CASSQTSGTYEQYF. In nucleotides, the CDR3 is TGCGCCAGCAGCCAAACTAGCGGAACCTACGAGCAGTACTTC.

This clone was seen just once. This rearrangement joins TRBV29-1 to TRBJ2-3; possibly TRBD1 for D (5 bases). The CDR3 length is 13 residues. In germline, CDR1 is SQVTM, CDR2 ANQGSEA. V was clipped by 6 bases and J by 5 bases, with 15 bases between them. The CDR3 DNA reads TGCAGCGTCGATAAAATGACAGTAGATACGCAGTATTTT. It translates to CSVDKMTVDTQYF.

The CDR3 coding sequence is TGTGCCATCAGTGAGTCGGAGGGGGCCGAGACCCAGTACTTC. Translation gives CAISESEGAETQYF. This chain uses TRBV10-3 with TRBJ2-5, with a weak D call TRBD1 (7 bases). Trimming left V 0 bases short and J 5 bases short, with 10 bases between. This CDR3 has 14 amino acids. Germline values: CDR1 ENHRY, CDR2 SYGVKD.

This chain joins TRBV3-1 (or the pseudogene TRBV3-2) and TRBJ2-1; D remains ambiguous. Trimming cost V 5 bases and J 0 bases, with 17 bases left between them. This CDR3 comprises 17 residues. Per germline, CDR1 LGHDT and CDR2 YNNKEL (reference sequence). The DNA of the CDR3 is TGTGCCAGCAGCTCTCCGGGTGCCCACCGCTCCTACAATGAGCAGTTCTTC. This translates into CASSSPGAHRSYNEQFF.

CDR3 residues: CASSLAGLGGEKLFF. CDR3 sequence (DNA): TGTGCCAGCAGCTTAGCGGGTTTAGGAGGCGAAAAACTGTTTTTT. This chain links TRBV7-9 with TRBJ1-4; D is unresolved. The CDR3 is made up of 15 amino acids. The V end was cut by 0 bases, the J end by 8 bases, with 13 bases between. The V gene's germline CDR1 is SEHNR and CDR2 FQNEAQ (reference sequence).

A few counts support this clone. A junction boundary mismatches the germline segment, possibly from a read error. The chain combines TRBV6-1 with TRBJ2-7; D is possibly TRBD1 (6 bases). CDR1 is MNHNS and CDR2 is SASEGT in the germline V gene. There are 14 residues in the CDR3. CDR3 sequence reads: CASTESRGPYEQYF. CDR3 in DNA: TGTGCCAGCACTGAAAGCAGGGGCCCCTACGAGCAGTACTTC.

This rearrangement joins TRBV6-2 or TRBV6-3 to TRBJ1-1, with 7 nucleotides matching TRBD1. J lost 4 bases, V lost 5 bases, and 4 bases had no gene match. Germline V gene sequence: CDR1 MNHEY, CDR2 SVGEGT. The CDR3 spans 13 residues. Written as DNA, the CDR3 is TGTGCCAGCAGTAAAGGGGGCCGCACTGAAGCTTTCTTT. It yields the protein CASSKGGRTEAFF.

The CDR3 protein is CASRLGQGGSEAFF. The CDR3 DNA sequence: TGTGCCAGTAGATTAGGGCAGGGGGGATCTGAAGCTTTCTTT. The chain has TRBV19 and TRBJ1-1, with 7 positions matching TRBD1. The V gene end was trimmed by 6 bases and the J gene end by 6 bases; junction bases not matched to a gene: 10. Germline V gene data show CDR1 as LNHDA and CDR2 as SQIVND (reference sequence). CDR3 length equals 14 residues.

This chain uses TRBV6-5 with TRBJ1-2; possible D gene TRBD1, 5 bases. Per the germline V gene, CDR1 is MNHEY and CDR2 is SVGAGI. The CDR3 is 14 amino acids. Trimming took off 7 bases at V and 6 bases at J, with 18 bases between the two ends. The DNA for the CDR3 is TGTGCCAGCACCGAGACGCAGGGAGGAAATGGCTACACCTTC. It is translated as CASTETQGGNGYTF.

This chain uses TRBV5-6 with TRBJ2-7; D gene uncertain. V was trimmed by 0 bases and J by 2 bases, leaving 12 bases between them. CDR1 and CDR2 from the germline V gene are SGHDT and YYEEEE. This CDR3 is built from 15 residues. CDR3 nucleotides: TGTGCCAGCAGCTTGGCCCGAGGCAGTACCTACGAGCAGTACTTC. Translation gives CASSLARGSTYEQYF.

V is TRBV5-1 and J is TRBJ1-1; no clear D gene. V was clipped by 0 bases and J by 4 bases, with 10 bases between them. Germline V gene data show CDR1 as SGHRS and CDR2 as YFSETQ. The CDR3 consists of 14 residues. CDR3 amino acids: CASSLEQRGTEAFF. In nucleotides, the CDR3 is TGCGCCAGCAGCTTGGAACAACGAGGCACTGAAGCTTTCTTT.

The genes are TRBV3-1 (or the pseudogene TRBV3-2) and TRBJ2-7, with a possible D match to TRBD1 (6 bases). The V end lost 4 bases, the J end lost 0 bases, and 13 bases lay between the germline ends. The CDR3 consists of 15 residues. Germline CDR1 LGHDT, CDR2 YNNKEL (reference sequence). DNA for the CDR3: TGTGCCAGCAGCCGCGGGCCACAGGGCTCCTACGAGCAGTACTTC. Translating gives CASSRGPQGSYEQYF.

The chain carries TRBV30 and TRBJ1-5, with D uncertain. Germline values: CDR1 GTSNPN, CDR2 SVGIG (reference sequence). This CDR3 is built from 14 residues. V was trimmed by 0 bases and J by 6 bases, leaving 12 bases between them. The CDR3 nucleotides are TGTGCCTGGAGTGTAAATCCCGCCGGTCAGCCCCAGCATTTT. Protein product: CAWSVNPAGQPQHF.

The rearrangement uses TRBV5-6 and TRBJ2-5; 7 positions agree with TRBD2. With V trimmed by 4 bases and J by 1 base, 4 bases remained unmatched. This CDR3 comprises 14 residues. Germline CDR1 SGHDT, CDR2 YYEEEE. The CDR3 sequence is CASSISGFQETQYF. CDR3 nucleotides: TGTGCCAGCAGCATTAGCGGGTTCCAAGAGACCCAGTACTTC.

This clone occurred once. The DNA is omitted, as the CDR3 cannot be located on it reliably, and the CDR3 follows TCRdb's listing. The V and J genes are TRBV12-3 or TRBV12-4 and TRBJ2-7; TRBD1, the D gene given by the table, was not confirmed from the DNA. The CDR3 is 13 residues long, counting both termini. The CDR3 region is CASSFGTGTVLYF.

The sample holds one count of this clone. This sequence joins TRBV29-1 and TRBJ1-2; 9 nucleotides agree with TRBD1. CDR1 SQVTM and CDR2 ANQGSEA come from the germline V gene. V lost 5 bases and J lost 11; bases outside the gene matches: 9. CDR3 length: 12 residues. CDR3 sequence: CSVTDRGVTYTF. The CDR3 region has the DNA TGCAGCGTTACGGACAGGGGCGTGACATACACCTTC.

The chain links TRBV7-9 to TRBJ2-7, with D perhaps matching TRBD1 (6 bases). The length of the CDR3 is 16 residues. Per the germline V gene, CDR1 is SEHNR and CDR2 is FQNEAQ (reference sequence). V dropped 5 bases and J dropped 0 bases, with 17 bases sitting between them. The CDR3 reads CASSDKQGPFSYEQYF. CDR3 DNA sequence: TGTGCCAGCAGCGACAAACAGGGTCCCTTCTCCTACGAGCAGTACTTC.

The CDR3 DNA reads TGTGCCAGCAGCAAAGAGGGGGGGCCGAATTCACCCCTCCACTTT. Amino acid sequence: CASSKEGGPNSPLHF. This chain joins TRBV21-1 and TRBJ1-6. TRBV21-1 is classified as a pseudogene. The CDR3 extends over 15 amino acids.

V and J are TRBV5-1 and TRBJ2-3; 8 bases line up with TRBD2. V shed 1 base and J 0 bases; nucleotides not matched to a gene: 10. The CDR3 sequence is 18 residues long. Germline CDR1 is SGHRS and CDR2 is YFSETQ. The CDR3 protein is CASSLTTSGHSSTDTQYF. CDR3 bases: TGCGCCAGCAGCTTGACTACTAGCGGCCACTCTAGCACAGATACGCAGTATTTT.